The clone carrying this T cell receptor (beta chain) was seen only a few times. No antigen is known for it. Quantitative 5'-RACE with molecular barcodes produced the TCR beta libraries. TCRdb recomputed calls from the 5' RACE reads with MiXCR, one row per CDR3 protein. The data contain under 250,000 distinct CDR3 sequences, about 10% of them singletons. The entry originates in a study of CD8 T cells in ankylosing spondylitis. CDR3 length: 15 residues. In germline, CDR1 is PRHDT, CDR2 FYEKMQ (reference sequence). Unmatched junction bases numbered 9, after V lost 1 base and J lost 9 bases. Findings of the study overall: In the blood and synovial fluid of reactive arthritis, some motif variants had been previously reported. Blood from ankylosing spondylitis patients appeared to carry a characteristic eight-variant TCR beta motif. From matched ankylosing spondylitis synovial fluid, disease-linked clones were reportedly recovered at significantly enriched levels.

The receptor was isolated from a male donor with ankylosing spondylitis or in good health (not recorded which). Material for sequencing was blood, either unsorted or a sorted T cell fraction (not recorded which). This rearrangement joins TRBV13 to TRBJ2-1, with 7 bases matching TRBD1. The CDR3 sequence is CASSLEGQGDGEQFF. As DNA, the CDR3 is TGTGCCAGCAGCTTAGAAGGGCAGGGGGACGGTGAGCAGTTCTTC.